This T cell receptor beta chain was sequenced during a study of CD8 T cells in cerebrospinal fluid in Alzheimer's disease. Whole-study findings and limits: Expanded clones of at least 3% were commoner in Alzheimer's patients than healthy subjects.

TCRdb reprocessed the 10x single-cell sequencing reads, keeping one entry per CDR3 protein, no DNA. This sample contains more than 1,500 distinct CDR3 sequences. This clonotype shows up as medium-sized (0.01 to 0.1%) by frequency. What it binds is not known. For droplet-based sequencing, live CSF cells were sorted using a live/dead marker. This sequence originates from a human donor with mild cognitive impairment. The sample comprised cerebrospinal fluid.

CDR3 amino acids: CASSTGTGGSDEQYF. The chain links TRBV19 to TRBJ2-7; TCRdb indicates TRBD1, and absent DNA this call remains unverified. This CDR3 has 15 residues. Germline loops: CDR1 LNHDA, CDR2 SQIVND (reference sequence).